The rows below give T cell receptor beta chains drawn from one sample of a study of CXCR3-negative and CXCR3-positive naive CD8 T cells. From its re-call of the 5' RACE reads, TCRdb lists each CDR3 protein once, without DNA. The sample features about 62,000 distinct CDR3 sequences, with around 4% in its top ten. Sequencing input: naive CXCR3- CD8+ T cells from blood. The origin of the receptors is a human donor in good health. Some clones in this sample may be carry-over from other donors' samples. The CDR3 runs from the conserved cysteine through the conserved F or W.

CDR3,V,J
CASSPNPDSSTSSYEQYF,TRBV7-3,TRBJ2-7
CASTVDVGPPANEQFF,TRBV9,TRBJ2-1
CSVETGYTEDTEAFF,TRBV29-1,TRBJ1-1
CASSQHTGATETQYF,TRBV4-1,TRBJ2-5
CASSFDREIYEQYF,TRBV5-1,TRBJ2-7
CASREGNSPLHF,TRBV9,TRBJ1-6
CSAALAGFTGELFF,TRBV29-1,TRBJ2-2
CASSLLETNTEAFF,TRBV11-2,TRBJ1-1
CASSLLGENTEAFF,TRBV5-4,TRBJ1-1
CASTHWGISSYNEQFF,TRBV7-6,TRBJ2-1
CASSYIQGRVSNEQFF,TRBV3-1,TRBJ2-1
CASSYGGYTDTQYF,TRBV14,TRBJ2-3
CASSQVDEQYF,TRBV4-2,TRBJ2-7
CSARDVASGTLDEQFF,TRBV20-1,TRBJ2-1
CASSYLEYNEQFF,TRBV6-2/TRBV6-3,TRBJ2-1
CSVEGKGGAFF,TRBV29-1,TRBJ1-1
CASSTHRVSGELFF,TRBV7-2,TRBJ2-2
CASSYLYEQYF,TRBV28,TRBJ2-7
CASATRTNTGELFF,TRBV28,TRBJ2-2
CASSVSGDYNEQFF,TRBV25-1,TRBJ2-1
CASSWQGSAEAFF,TRBV5-5,TRBJ1-1
CSVEGVVFGTDTQYF,TRBV29-1,TRBJ2-3
CASSPKKETQYF,TRBV7-8,TRBJ2-5
CASSLHSGSTGELFF,TRBV6-5,TRBJ2-2
CASSLGAGVRQPQHF,TRBV4-1,TRBJ1-5
CASSQGPGHDYGYTF,TRBV4-1,TRBJ1-2
CSVATNTGELFF,TRBV29-1,TRBJ2-2
CASSLSSQGEQYF,TRBV27,TRBJ2-7
CASSQRWGASTNSYNEQFF,TRBV4-1,TRBJ2-1
CSVRPAGTGAPGELFF,TRBV29-1,TRBJ2-2